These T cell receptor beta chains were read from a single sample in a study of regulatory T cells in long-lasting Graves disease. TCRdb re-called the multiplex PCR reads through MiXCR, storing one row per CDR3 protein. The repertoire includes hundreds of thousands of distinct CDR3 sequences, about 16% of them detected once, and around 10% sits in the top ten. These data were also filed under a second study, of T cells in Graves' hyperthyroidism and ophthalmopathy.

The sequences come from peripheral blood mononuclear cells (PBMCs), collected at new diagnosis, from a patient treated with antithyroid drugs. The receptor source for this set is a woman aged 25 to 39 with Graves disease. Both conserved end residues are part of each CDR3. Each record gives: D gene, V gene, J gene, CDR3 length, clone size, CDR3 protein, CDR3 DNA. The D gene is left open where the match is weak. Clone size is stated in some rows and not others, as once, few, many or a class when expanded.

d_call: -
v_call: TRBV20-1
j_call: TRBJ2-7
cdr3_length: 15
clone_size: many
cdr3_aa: CSARGGGGEGGEQYF
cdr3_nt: TGCAGTGCTAGAGGAGGAGGCGGGGAGGGGGGCGAGCAGTACTTC

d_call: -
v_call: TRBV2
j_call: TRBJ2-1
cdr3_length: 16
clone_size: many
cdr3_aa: CASSALTEGGYNEQFF
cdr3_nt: TGTGCCAGCAGTGCTTTAACGGAGGGGGGCTACAATGAGCAGTTCTTC

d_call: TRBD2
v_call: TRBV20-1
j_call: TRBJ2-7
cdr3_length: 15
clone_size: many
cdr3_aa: CSARVRLAVSYEQYF
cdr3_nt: TGCAGTGCTAGAGTTCGCCTAGCGGTCTCCTACGAGCAGTACTTC

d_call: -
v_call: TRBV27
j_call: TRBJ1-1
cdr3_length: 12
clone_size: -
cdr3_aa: CASVGQNIEAFF
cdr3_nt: TGTGCCAGCGTTGGACAGAACATCGAAGCTTTCTTT

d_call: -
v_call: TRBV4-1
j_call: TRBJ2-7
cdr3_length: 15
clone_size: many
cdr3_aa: CASSQAGASAYEQYF
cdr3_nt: TGCGCCAGCAGCCAAGCGGGAGCATCGGCCTACGAGCAGTACTTC

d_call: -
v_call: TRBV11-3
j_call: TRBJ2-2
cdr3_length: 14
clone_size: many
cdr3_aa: CASSRYRGGGELFF
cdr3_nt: TGTGCCAGCAGCCGTTACAGGGGAGGCGGGGAGCTGTTTTTT

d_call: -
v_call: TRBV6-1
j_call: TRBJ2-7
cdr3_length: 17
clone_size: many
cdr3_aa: CASRAQGRRVKAYEQYF
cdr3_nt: TGTGCCAGCCGGGCTCAGGGTAGGCGAGTGAAAGCCTACGAGCAGTACTTC

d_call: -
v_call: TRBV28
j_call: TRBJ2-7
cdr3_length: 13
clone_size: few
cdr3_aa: CASSRGEHYERYF
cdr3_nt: TGTGCCAGCAGCAGGGGGGAACACTACGAGCGGTACTTC

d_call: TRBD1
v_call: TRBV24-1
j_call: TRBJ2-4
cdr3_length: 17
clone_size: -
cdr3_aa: CATSDPRQGDAKNIQYF
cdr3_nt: TGTGCCACCAGTGATCCAAGACAGGGCGACGCCAAAAACATTCAGTACTTC

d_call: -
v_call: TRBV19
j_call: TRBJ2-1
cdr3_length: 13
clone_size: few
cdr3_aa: CASGTGAYNEQFF
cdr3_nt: TGTGCCAGTGGGACGGGGGCGTACAATGAGCAGTTCTTC

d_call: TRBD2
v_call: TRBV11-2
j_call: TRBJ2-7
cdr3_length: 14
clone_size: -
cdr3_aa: CASHRRERPYEQYF
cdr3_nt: TGTGCCAGCCACAGGCGGGAGCGCCCCTACGAGCAGTACTTC

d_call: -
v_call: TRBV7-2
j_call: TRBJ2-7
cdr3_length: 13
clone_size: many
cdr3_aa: CASSLWVSYEQYF
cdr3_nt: TGTGCCAGCAGCTTATGGGTATCTTACGAGCAGTACTTC

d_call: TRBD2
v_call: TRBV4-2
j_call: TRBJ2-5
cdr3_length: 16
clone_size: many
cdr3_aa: CASSQGSSGSGETQYF
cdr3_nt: TGTGCCAGCAGCCAAGGCAGTAGCGGGAGCGGGGAGACCCAGTACTTC

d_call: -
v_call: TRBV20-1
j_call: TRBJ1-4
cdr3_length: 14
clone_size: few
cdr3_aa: CSAMNRATNEKLFF
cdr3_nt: TGCAGTGCTATGAACAGGGCAACTAATGAAAAACTGTTTTTT

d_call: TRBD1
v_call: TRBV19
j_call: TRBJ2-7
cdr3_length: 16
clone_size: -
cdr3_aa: CASSGLGSGTVYEQYF
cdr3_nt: TGTGCCAGTAGTGGACTTGGCTCCGGGACAGTCTACGAGCAGTACTTC

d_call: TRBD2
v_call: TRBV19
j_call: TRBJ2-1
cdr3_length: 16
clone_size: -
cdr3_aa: CASSRLAGASSGEQFF
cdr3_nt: TGTGCCAGTAGCCGATTAGCGGGAGCTTCATCAGGTGAGCAGTTCTTC

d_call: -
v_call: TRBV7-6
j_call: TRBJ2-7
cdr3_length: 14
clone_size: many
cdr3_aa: CASSSLDRGDGQYF
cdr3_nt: TGTGCCAGCAGCTCACTCGACAGAGGTGATGGGCAGTACTTC

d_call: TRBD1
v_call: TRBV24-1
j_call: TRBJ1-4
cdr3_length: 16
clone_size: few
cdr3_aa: CATSDSKGAGSEKLFF
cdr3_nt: TGTGCCACCAGTGATTCCAAGGGGGCAGGCAGTGAAAAACTGTTTTTT

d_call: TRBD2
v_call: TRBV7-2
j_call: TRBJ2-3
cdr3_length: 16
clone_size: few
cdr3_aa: CASSARLAGNTDTQYF
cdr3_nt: TGTGCCAGCAGCGCCCGACTAGCAGGAAACACAGATACGCAGTATTTT

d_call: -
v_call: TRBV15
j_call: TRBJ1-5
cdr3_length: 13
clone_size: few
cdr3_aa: CATSRDQEEPQHF
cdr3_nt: TGTGCCACCAGCAGAGATCAGGAGGAGCCCCAGCATTTT

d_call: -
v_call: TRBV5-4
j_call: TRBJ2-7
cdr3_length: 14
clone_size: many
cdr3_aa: CASSWRENSYEQYF
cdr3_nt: TGTGCCAGCAGCTGGCGGGAAAACTCCTACGAGCAGTACTTC

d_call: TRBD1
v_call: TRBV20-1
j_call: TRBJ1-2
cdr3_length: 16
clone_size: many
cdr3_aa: CSATNHRDSQFYGYTF
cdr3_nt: TGCAGTGCCACGAATCACAGGGACAGCCAATTCTATGGCTACACCTTC

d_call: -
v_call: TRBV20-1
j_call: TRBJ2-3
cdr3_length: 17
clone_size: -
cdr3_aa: CSARASSWRAGTDTRYF
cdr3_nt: TGCAGTGCTAGAGCTTCTAGCTGGAGGGCCGGAACAGATACGCGGTATTTT

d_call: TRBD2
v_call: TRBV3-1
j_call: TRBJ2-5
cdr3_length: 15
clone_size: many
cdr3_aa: CASCLLAGKQETQYF
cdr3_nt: TGTGCCAGCTGTTTACTAGCGGGGAAACAAGAGACCCAGTACTTC

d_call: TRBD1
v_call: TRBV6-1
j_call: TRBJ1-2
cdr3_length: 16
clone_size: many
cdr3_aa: CASSPGQGAWSYGYTF
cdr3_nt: TGTGCCAGCAGCCCGGGACAGGGGGCTTGGTCCTATGGCTACACCTTC

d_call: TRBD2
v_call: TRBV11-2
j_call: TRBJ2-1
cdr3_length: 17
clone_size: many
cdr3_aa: CASSLGFRGGSYNEQFF
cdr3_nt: TGTGCCAGCAGCTTAGGTTTTCGGGGGGGCTCCTACAATGAGCAGTTCTTC

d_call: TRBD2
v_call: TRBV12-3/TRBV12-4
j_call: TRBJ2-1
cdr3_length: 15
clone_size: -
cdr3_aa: CASSFGLAGVREQFF
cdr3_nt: TGTGCCAGCAGTTTTGGACTAGCGGGAGTGCGGGAGCAGTTCTTC

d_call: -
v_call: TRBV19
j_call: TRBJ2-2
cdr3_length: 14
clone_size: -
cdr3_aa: CASSILGGAGELFF
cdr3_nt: TGTGCCAGTAGTATCTTGGGAGGCGCCGGGGAGCTGTTTTTT

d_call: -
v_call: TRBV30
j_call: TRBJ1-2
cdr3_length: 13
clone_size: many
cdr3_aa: CAWSVLGTGGYTF
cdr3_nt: TGTGCCTGGAGTGTCTTAGGGACGGGCGGCTACACCTTC

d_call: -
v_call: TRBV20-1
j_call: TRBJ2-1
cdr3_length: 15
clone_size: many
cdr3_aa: CSASGPERGYNEQFF
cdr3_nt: TGCAGTGCTAGTGGGCCGGAGAGGGGCTACAATGAGCAGTTCTTC

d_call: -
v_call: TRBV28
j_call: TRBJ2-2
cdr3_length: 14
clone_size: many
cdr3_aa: CASTTSGAGGELFF
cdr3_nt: TGTGCCAGCACCACCTCGGGCGCAGGCGGGGAGCTGTTTTTT

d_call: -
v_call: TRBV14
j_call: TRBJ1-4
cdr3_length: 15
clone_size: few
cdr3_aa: CASSPADSNPEKLFF
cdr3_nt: TGTGCCAGCAGCCCTGCTGACAGTAACCCTGAAAAACTGTTTTTT

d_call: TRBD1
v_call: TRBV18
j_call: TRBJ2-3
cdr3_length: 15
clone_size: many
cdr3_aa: CASSPPITGGNTQYF
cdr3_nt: TGTGCCAGCTCACCACCGATAACAGGGGGCAATACGCAGTATTTT

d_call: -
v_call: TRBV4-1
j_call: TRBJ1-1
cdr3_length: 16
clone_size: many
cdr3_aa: CASSRGPGPLNTEAFF
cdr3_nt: TGCGCCAGCAGCCGAGGACCTGGCCCCTTGAACACTGAAGCTTTCTTT

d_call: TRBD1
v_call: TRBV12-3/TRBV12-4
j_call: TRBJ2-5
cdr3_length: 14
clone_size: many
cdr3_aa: CASRLQGSQETQYF
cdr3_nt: TGTGCCAGCAGGCTACAGGGGTCTCAAGAGACCCAGTACTTC

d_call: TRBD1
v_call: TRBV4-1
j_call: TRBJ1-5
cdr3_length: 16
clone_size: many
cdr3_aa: CASSDSYRGGSQPQHF
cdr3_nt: TGCGCCAGCAGCGATTCATACAGGGGCGGGAGTCAGCCCCAGCATTTT

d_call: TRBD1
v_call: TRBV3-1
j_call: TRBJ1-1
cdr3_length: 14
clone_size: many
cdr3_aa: CASSGSTGGTEAFF
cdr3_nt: TGTGCCAGCAGCGGATCGACAGGGGGCACTGAAGCTTTCTTT

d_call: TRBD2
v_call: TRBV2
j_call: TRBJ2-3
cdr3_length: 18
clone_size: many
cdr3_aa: CASSGGLAGGPGGDTQYF
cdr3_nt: TGTGCCAGCAGTGGAGGCCTAGCGGGAGGGCCGGGGGGAGATACGCAGTATTTT

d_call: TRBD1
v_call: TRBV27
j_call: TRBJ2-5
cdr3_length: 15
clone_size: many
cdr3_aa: CASSLGAGGEETQYF
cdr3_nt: TGTGCCAGCAGTTTAGGGGCAGGGGGCGAGGAGACCCAGTACTTC

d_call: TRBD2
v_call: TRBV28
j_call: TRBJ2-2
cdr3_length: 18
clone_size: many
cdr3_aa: CASSFASSGGSNTGELFF
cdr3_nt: TGTGCCAGCAGTTTTGCGTCTAGCGGGGGTTCGAACACCGGGGAGCTGTTTTTT

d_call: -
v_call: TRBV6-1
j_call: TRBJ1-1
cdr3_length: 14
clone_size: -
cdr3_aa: CASSEAVWGAEAFF
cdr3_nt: TGTGCCAGCAGTGAAGCTGTCTGGGGCGCTGAAGCTTTCTTT

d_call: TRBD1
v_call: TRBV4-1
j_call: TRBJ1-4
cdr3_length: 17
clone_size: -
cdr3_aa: CASSQGQGKATNEKLFF
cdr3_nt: TGCGCCAGCAGCCAAGGACAGGGGAAGGCAACTAATGAAAAACTGTTTTTT

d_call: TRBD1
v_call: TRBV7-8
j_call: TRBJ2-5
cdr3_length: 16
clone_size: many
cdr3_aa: CASSLAVPTGGETQYF
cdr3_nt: TGTGCCAGCAGCTTAGCTGTCCCGACAGGGGGGGAGACCCAGTACTTC

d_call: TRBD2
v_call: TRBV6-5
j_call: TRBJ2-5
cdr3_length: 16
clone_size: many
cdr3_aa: CASSYGEAGREETQYF
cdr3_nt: TGTGCCAGCAGTTACGGGGAGGCGGGGAGGGAAGAGACCCAGTACTTC

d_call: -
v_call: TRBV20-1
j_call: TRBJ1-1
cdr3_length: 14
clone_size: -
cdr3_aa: CSASRQELNTEAFF
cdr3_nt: TGCAGTGCTAGCCGACAGGAACTAAACACTGAAGCTTTCTTT

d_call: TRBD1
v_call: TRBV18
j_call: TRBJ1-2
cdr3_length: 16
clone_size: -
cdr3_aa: CASSAQGGRGNYGYTF
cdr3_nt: TGTGCCAGCTCAGCCCAAGGGGGCCGGGGTAACTATGGCTACACCTTC

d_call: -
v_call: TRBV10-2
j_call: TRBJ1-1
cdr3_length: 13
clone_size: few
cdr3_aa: CARQGGLNTEAFF
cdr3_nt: TGCGCCAGACAGGGAGGATTGAACACTGAAGCTTTCTTT

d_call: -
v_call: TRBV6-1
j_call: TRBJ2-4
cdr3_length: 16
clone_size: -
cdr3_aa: CASSETVWEPKNIQYF
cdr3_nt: TGTGCCAGCAGTGAAACCGTATGGGAGCCTAAAAACATTCAGTACTTC

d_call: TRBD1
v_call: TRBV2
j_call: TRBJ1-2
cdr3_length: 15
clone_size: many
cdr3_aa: CASSESPRTGPGYTF
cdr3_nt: TGTGCCAGCAGTGAATCCCCACGGACAGGTCCTGGCTACACCTTC

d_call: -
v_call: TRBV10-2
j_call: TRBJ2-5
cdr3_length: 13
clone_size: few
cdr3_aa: CASGVGDGETQYF
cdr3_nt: TGCGCCAGCGGCGTAGGGGACGGAGAGACCCAGTACTTC

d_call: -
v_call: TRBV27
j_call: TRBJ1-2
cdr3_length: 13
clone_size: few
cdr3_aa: CASSLIGHHGYTF
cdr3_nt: TGTGCCAGCAGTTTAATCGGGCACCATGGCTACACCTTC

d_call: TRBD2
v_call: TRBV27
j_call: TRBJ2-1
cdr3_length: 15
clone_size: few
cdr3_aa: CASCTPLAGYNEQFF
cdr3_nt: TGTGCCAGCTGCACCCCGCTAGCGGGCTACAATGAGCAGTTCTTC

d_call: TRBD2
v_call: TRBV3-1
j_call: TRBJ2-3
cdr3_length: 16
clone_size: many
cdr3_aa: CASSHLAGPSSDTQYF
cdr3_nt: TGTGCCAGCAGCCATCTAGCGGGCCCCAGCTCAGATACGCAGTATTTT

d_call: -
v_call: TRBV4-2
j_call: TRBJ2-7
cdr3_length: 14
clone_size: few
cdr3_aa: CASSLQMVGYEQYF
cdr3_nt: TGTGCCAGCAGCCTCCAGATGGTTGGTTACGAGCAGTACTTC

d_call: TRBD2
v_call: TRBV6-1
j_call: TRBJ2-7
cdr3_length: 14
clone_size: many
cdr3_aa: CASKAGAGTYEQYF
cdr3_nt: TGTGCCAGCAAGGCGGGAGCGGGCACCTACGAGCAGTACTTC